The next 29 T cell receptor beta chains were all read from a single sample in a study of Graves' ophthalmopathy and Graves' hyperthyroidism. Amplifying from RNA transcripts, the study obtained TCR beta CDR3 regions. First-round RT-PCR relied on HTBI primers, and a second-round multiplex PCR came next. TCRdb processed the multiplex PCR reads anew with MiXCR; each CDR3 protein has one entry. Of around 1.1 million distinct CDR3 sequences listed, 35% to 45% are singletons. Material: peripheral blood or thyroid tissue (not recorded which). These receptors all come from an adult man with Graves' hyperthyroidism.

As for this clonotype: Since no conserved phenylalanine or tryptophan closes the CDR3, a read error is the likely cause. The limits of the CDR3 on the DNA are not certain, so only TCRdb's listed CDR3 is given. The chain has TRBV20-1 and TRBJ2-5; TRBD1, the D gene given by the table, was not confirmed from the DNA. CDR1 and CDR2 from the germline V gene are DFQATT and SNEGSKA (reference sequence). The CDR3 sequence runs 8 residues, both termini included. Here the CDR3 reads CSARDRRQ.

The chain couples TRBV7-3 to TRBJ1-5; the D gene is possibly TRBD1 (5 bases). V was shortened by 2 bases and J by 11 bases, with 16 bases between the two germline ends. Germline-derived CDR1 and CDR2 are SGHTA and FQGTGA. CDR3 size: 14 residues. As DNA, the CDR3 is TGTGCCAGCAGCTTAGGGACTAGCGGGAAGACCCAGCATTTT. This encodes CASSLGTSGKTQHF.

This clonotype was counted many times. The V call is TRBV7-3, the J call TRBJ2-5; D possibly uses TRBD1 or TRBD2 (5 bases each). The CDR3 totals 14 residues. V was trimmed by 4 bases and J by 5 bases, leaving 14 bases between them. CDR1 is SGHTA, CDR2 FQGTGA, per germline. CDR3 residues: CASSSGGLGETQYF. Written as DNA, the CDR3 is TGTGCCAGCAGCTCTGGGGGTTTGGGGGAGACCCAGTACTTC.

This clonotype was seen at least ten times. V and J are TRBV5-5 and TRBJ1-2; perhaps TRBD1 as D (5 bases). The CDR3 runs to 13 residues. V lost 4 bases and J lost 6, with 13 bases in between. CDR1 and CDR2 from the germline V gene are SGHKS and YYEKEE (reference sequence). The CDR3 sequence: CASSPDGGNGYTF. The CDR3 DNA reads as TGTGCCAGCAGCCCAGATGGGGGGAATGGCTACACCTTC.

Many counts were recorded for this clonotype. The rearrangement joins TRBV12-3 or TRBV12-4 to TRBJ1-1; D possibly corresponds to TRBD1 (5 bases). The V end was cut by 11 bases, the J end by 6 bases, with 19 bases between. This CDR3 spans 13 amino acids. The CDR3: CASRRTYPAEAFF. In nucleotides, the CDR3 is TGTGCCTCAAGACGGACATACCCCGCTGAAGCTTTCTTT.

V is TRBV12-3 or TRBV12-4 and J is TRBJ2-5, with D maybe TRBD1 (5 bases). The CDR3 totals 16 residues. V was pared by 7 bases and J by 2 bases, with 20 bases between. Here the CDR3 DNA reads TGTGCCAGCAAAGACCCAACTGACAGAGTACAAGAGACCCAGTACTTC. Protein product: CASKDPTDRVQETQYF.

For this clonotype: A much larger clonotype is one base distant, so this may be a read error. The chain couples TRBV4-3 to TRBJ1-2; no clear D gene. Germline CDR1 and CDR2: LGHNA and YSLEER. Trimming left V 0 bases short and J 3 bases short, with 5 bases between. The CDR3 extends over 13 amino acids. CDR3 in DNA: TGCGCCAGCAGCCAAGAAGCTCACTATGGCTACACCTTC. Protein product: CASSQEAHYGYTF.

J is TRBJ2-5 and V is TRBV15, with D tentatively TRBD2 (5 bases). Per the germline V gene, CDR1 is LNHNV and CDR2 is YYDKDF (reference sequence). The CDR3 covers 13 residues. Between the trimmed V and J ends, which lost 4 bases and 5 bases, there was a span of 11 bases. The CDR3 bases are TGTGCCACCAGCACTACCGGGAAGGAGACCCAGTACTTC. The encoded protein is CATSTTGKETQYF.

To note about this clonotype: This may be a read error, as it is one base from a much larger clone. This chain uses TRBV7-9 with TRBJ1-1, with D possibly TRBD1 on 5 matching bases. CDR1 and CDR2 from the germline V gene are SEHNR and FQNEAQ (reference sequence). The CDR3 has 14 residues. In DNA form, the CDR3 reads TGTGCCGGCAGCCCGCTGACAGATACCACTGAAGCTTTCTTT. Its translation is CAGSPLTDTTEAFF.

The V and J genes are TRBV20-1 and TRBJ1-1; perhaps TRBD1 as D (5 bases). V was clipped by 4 bases and J by 1 base, with 16 bases between them. The CDR3 has 15 residues. CDR1 and CDR2 from the germline V gene are DFQATT and SNEGSKA (reference sequence). Here the CDR3 reads CSATLLGQTNTEAFF. CDR3 DNA: TGCAGTGCTACCTTACTTGGACAAACGAACACTGAAGCTTTCTTT.

This clonotype has ten or more counts. The chain links TRBV5-1 to TRBJ2-5, with no clear D. V lost 4 bases and J lost 1, with 14 bases in between. Germline loops: CDR1 SGHRS, CDR2 YFSETQ. The CDR3 sequence is 15 residues long. In DNA, the CDR3 is TGCGCCAGCAGCCTTGGTGACCTATTCCAAGAGACCCAGTACTTC. As protein: CASSLGDLFQETQYF.

The V call is TRBV6-6, the J call TRBJ2-5, with D possibly TRBD2 on 5 matching bases. This CDR3 spans 15 amino acids. The V gene lost 6 bases and the J gene lost 5 bases, with 19 bases spanning the gap. Germline lookup yields CDR1 MNHNY and CDR2 SVGAGI (reference sequence). The CDR3 spells CASSQGNVRDETQYF. The CDR3 DNA follows: TGTGCCAGCAGCCAAGGAAACGTACGGGATGAGACCCAGTACTTC.

The table lists this clonotype with a few counts. The rearrangement uses TRBV2 and TRBJ2-3, with 11 bases that match TRBD2. The CDR3 totals 15 residues. CDR1 and CDR2 (germline): SNHLY, FYNNEI. V gave up 6 bases and J gave up 3 bases; unmatched junction bases: 5. CDR3 region: CASSASGGSTDTQYF. CDR3 in DNA: TGTGCCAGCAGCGCTAGCGGGGGGTCGACAGATACGCAGTATTTT.

This clonotype has at least ten counts. The chain combines TRBV7-8 with TRBJ2-5; TRBD2 matches at 7 bases. J gave up 2 bases and V 5 bases, and 11 bases lay outside the gene matches. There are 16 residues in the CDR3. Germline V gene data show CDR1 as SGHVS and CDR2 as FQNEAQ. The CDR3 loop reads CASSTRVVRGQETQYF. The DNA for the CDR3 is TGTGCCAGCAGCACCCGGGTGGTGCGGGGGCAAGAGACCCAGTACTTC. The variable domain in full, completed from reference TRBV7-8 and TRBJ2-5, reads GAGVSQSPRYKVAKRGQDVALRCDPISGHVSLFWYQQALGQGPEFLTYFQNEAQLDKSGLPSDRFFAERPEGSVSTLKIQRTQQEDSAVYLCASSTRVVRGQETQYFGPGTRLLVL.

This clonotype has ten or more counts. The chain joins TRBV12-3 or TRBV12-4 to TRBJ2-5, with a tentative D call TRBD1 (6 bases). V was shortened by 4 bases and J by 7 bases, with 22 bases between the two germline ends. The CDR3 loop spans 16 amino acids. The CDR3 sequence: CASSSRTRQALGTQYF. The CDR3 DNA is TGTGCCAGCAGTTCAAGAACCCGACAGGCCCTAGGGACCCAGTACTTC.

Notes on this clonotype: The junction departs from the called germline gene at one end, perhaps through a read error. This CDR3 is CASREDSSYNPPLHF. CDR3 DNA: TGTGCCAGCAGGGAGGACAGCTCCTATAATCCACCCCTCCACTTT. The chain joins TRBV7-8 to TRBJ1-6; possible D gene TRBD1, 6 bases. This CDR3 is built from 15 residues. CDR1 is SGHVS and CDR2 is FQNEAQ in the germline V gene.

The chain's CDR3 is CASSGGLVGELFF. The CDR3 nucleotides read TGTGCCAGCAGTGGGGGTCTGGTCGGGGAGCTGTTTTTT. The rearrangement links TRBV25-1 to TRBJ2-2; D is unclear. The CDR3 has 13 amino acids. CDR1 and CDR2 from the germline V gene are MGHDK and SYGVNS. V lost 4 bases to trimming and J lost 7 bases, with 10 bases between them.

This clonotype was counted many times. This chain connects TRBV19 to TRBJ2-7, with a weak D call TRBD2 (6 bases). CDR1 and CDR2 (germline): LNHDA, SQIVND (reference sequence). V was cut by 7 bases and J by 1 base, with 11 bases left in between. CDR3 length equals 13 residues. CDR3 region: CASKPEGSYEQYF. CDR3 sequence (DNA): TGTGCCAGTAAGCCGGAGGGATCCTACGAGCAGTACTTC.

This clonotype was detected many times. The chain is built from TRBV7-2 and TRBJ2-5; D perhaps matches TRBD2 (6 bases). The CDR3 consists of 15 residues. Trimming shortened V by 5 bases and J by 3 bases, and 16 bases separated the two germline ends. The germline V gene encodes CDR1 SGHTA and CDR2 FQGNSA. Here the CDR3 DNA reads TGTGCCAGCAGCATAACGGGACTGCGAGAAGAGACCCAGTACTTC. It yields the protein CASSITGLREETQYF.

There are many counts of this clonotype. This chain connects TRBV7-8 to TRBJ1-1; 11 nucleotides agree with TRBD1. Germline CDR1 and CDR2: SGHVS and FQNEAQ. CDR3 size: 16 residues. The V gene end was trimmed by 3 bases and the J gene end by 6 bases; junction bases not matched to a gene: 9. The CDR3 DNA reads as TGTGCCAGCAGCTTCCGGACAGGGGGCCTGGTCTCTGAAGCTTTCTTT. It translates to CASSFRTGGLVSEAFF.

The rearrangement uses TRBV5-1 and TRBJ1-2, with D perhaps TRBD1 (6 bases). V lost 4 bases, J lost 4 bases, and 20 bases lay in between. Per the germline V gene, CDR1 is SGHRS and CDR2 is YFSETQ. The CDR3 runs to 16 residues. DNA for the CDR3: TGCGCCAGCAGCCCGGAAGGACAGACGCCTGGCTATGGCTACACCTTC. Translating it yields CASSPEGQTPGYGYTF. Full variable domain (outside the CDR3, taken from reference TRBV5-1 and TRBJ1-2): KAGVTQTPRYLIKTRGQQVTLSCSPISGHRSVSWYQQTPGQGLQFLFEYFSETQRNKGNFPGRFSGRQFSNSRSEMNVSTLELGDSALYLCASSPEGQTPGYGYTFGSGTRLTVV.

This clonotype was detected ten times or more. The chain links TRBV14 to TRBJ2-2; D not certain. Germline CDR1 reads SGHDN; CDR2 reads FVKESK. The CDR3 is made up of 16 amino acids. Trimming shortened V by 0 bases and J by 3 bases, and 11 bases separated the two germline ends. The CDR3 nucleotides are TGTGCCAGCAGCCAAGATCTCTCACTCTACACCGGGGAGCTGTTTTTT. This codes for CASSQDLSLYTGELFF.

The rearrangement uses TRBV29-1 and TRBJ1-2; unclear D gene. This CDR3 region has 13 residues. V lost 0 bases, J lost 2 bases, and 7 bases lay in between. CDR1 is SQVTM, CDR2 ANQGSEA, per germline. CDR3: CSVEDRWNYGYTF. The CDR3, as DNA: TGCAGCGTTGAAGATCGCTGGAACTATGGCTACACCTTC.

J is TRBJ2-2 and V is TRBV2; D is ambiguous. This CDR3 has 10 amino acids. CDR1 and CDR2 (germline): SNHLY, FYNNEI. V lost 5 bases, J lost 9 bases, and 4 bases lay in between. The CDR3, as DNA: TGTGCCAGCAGTCGCCGGGAGCTGTTTTTT. This codes for CASSRRELFF.

The chain's CDR3 is CAIRVGSNQPQHF. The CDR3 DNA follows: TGTGCCATCAGAGTCGGGTCCAATCAGCCCCAGCATTTT. J is TRBJ1-5 and V is TRBV10-3, with D unclear. Trimming removed 6 bases at V and 3 bases at J, with 9 bases between. Germline lookup yields CDR1 ENHRY and CDR2 SYGVKD. The CDR3 runs 13 residues.

V is TRBV4-3 and J is TRBJ2-5; D is unresolved. The V end was cut by 4 bases, the J end by 5 bases, with 11 bases between. The CDR3 contains 13 residues. CDR1 and CDR2 from the germline V gene are LGHNA and YSLEER. The CDR3 DNA sequence: TGCGCCAGCAGCCCCCTTCCCTTTGAGACCCAGTACTTC. It is translated as CASSPLPFETQYF.

The chain employs TRBV7-9 and TRBJ2-5, with 9 bases fitting TRBD2. J was trimmed by 5 bases and V by 1 base; bases with no gene match: 5. This CDR3 comprises 15 residues. CDR1 and CDR2 from the germline V gene are SEHNR and FQNEAQ (reference sequence). This CDR3 is CASSLGGRGVETQYF. Written as DNA, the CDR3 is TGTGCCAGCAGCTTAGGCGGGAGGGGGGTCGAGACCCAGTACTTC. The full variable domain, rest sourced from reference TRBV7-9 and TRBJ2-5, is DTGVSQNPRHKITKRGQNVTFRCDPISEHNRLYWYRQTLGQGPEFLTYFQNEAQLEKSRLLSDRFSAERPKGSFSTLEIQRTEQGDSAMYLCASSLGGRGVETQYFGPGTRLLVL.

As to this clonotype: This clone may be a read error of a much larger clone one base away. The chain recombines TRBV3-1 with TRBJ1-1; maybe TRBD1 (5 bases). The germline CDR1 and CDR2 sequences are LGHDT and YNNKEL (reference sequence). The CDR3 is 13 residues long. The V gene lost 7 bases and the J gene lost 1 base, with 10 bases spanning the gap. CDR3 protein: CASTGDWNTEAFF. The DNA for the CDR3 is TGTGCCAGCACCGGGGACTGGAACACTGAAGCTTTCTTT.

The sample holds many counts of this clonotype. The chain employs TRBV12-3 or TRBV12-4 and TRBJ1-2; a weak D match, TRBD1 (6 bases). The CDR3 totals 14 residues. V gave up 6 bases and J gave up 6 bases, with 17 bases separating them. CDR3 DNA: TGTGCCAGCAGAAGGGACACCCTACGGGATGGCTACACCTTC. Residues: CASRRDTLRDGYTF.